What follows describes a single T cell receptor (beta chain). The antigen remains undetermined. CD45RO negativity and positive selection for CCR7 defined naive CD8 cells, a population that excluded terminally differentiated effector memory CD45RA+ cells. Each sample came from a Caucasian adult donor living in Nashville, Tennessee. The data originate from a study of shared clonotypes between healthy human individuals. Deep-level running was used for the assay. The sorted-subset replicate PCRs were given around 190 ng DNA, which is tens of thousands of T cell genomes. Here immunoSEQ multiplex PCR was the method, and the copy in TCRdb shows in-frame clones only, minus some. The sample gives around 650,000 clones, 90% to 97% of which show up once; less than 0.12% is in the top ten. The germline V gene encodes CDR1 MGHRA and CDR2 YSYEKL. The length of the CDR3 is 18 residues. V lost 2 bases and J lost 3, with 23 bases in between.

Regarding the study as a whole: It was the non-shared clonotypes that had lower generation probabilities than clonotypes shared by all four donors.

This chain joins TRBV4-1 and TRBJ2-7, with a tentative D call TRBD1 (6 bases). The source material was naive CD8+ T cells sorted from blood. The clonotype comes from a woman aged 30 to 39 in good health. CDR3: CASSQNAFTGTILYEQYF. CDR3 DNA sequence: TGCGCCAGCAGCCAAAACGCCTTCACAGGGACCATCCTCTACGAGCAGTACTTC.